The 28 T cell receptor beta chains given below trace back to one sample, sequenced in a study of read filtering for tumor transcriptome and immune sequencing. The library was built from about 400 ng RNA with molecular barcoded adaptors for alpha/delta and beta/gamma chains. TCRdb re-called the reads through MiXCR, storing one row per CDR3 protein. Of over 50,000 distinct CDR3 sequences in the sample, more than 11% were seen once. What was sequenced was a population of CD138-negative cells sorted from bone marrow. These receptors all come from a donor at least 40 years old with multiple myeloma.

The CDR3 loop is CSVEGQGVYEQYF. CDR3 DNA: TGCAGCGTTGAGGGACAGGGGGTCTACGAGCAGTACTTC. V and J are TRBV29-1 and TRBJ2-7; TRBD1 agrees at 11 bases. This CDR3 has 13 residues. Germline V gene lookup returns CDR1 SQVTM and CDR2 ANQGSEA. J lost 3 bases, V lost 3 bases, and 1 base had no gene match.

A word on this clonotype: A read error is possible here, since a much larger clone lies one base away. Given the absence of the conserved phenylalanine or tryptophan at the CDR3 end, a read error is likely. The chain is built from TRBV20-1 and TRBJ1-1; the D is unclear. The germline V gene encodes CDR1 DFQATT and CDR2 SNEGSKA (reference sequence). Trimming stripped 6 bases from V and 1 base from J, with 9 bases between. This CDR3 comprises 12 residues. CDR3 sequence: CSAPRPNTEAFS. The CDR3, as DNA: TGCAGTGCCCCTAGACCGAACACTGAAGCTTTCTCT.

This clonotype was observed at least ten times. This chain links TRBV7-2 with TRBJ2-1; 9 nucleotides match TRBD1. V was clipped by 5 bases and J by 11 bases; unmatched bases: 13. Germline-derived CDR1 and CDR2 are SGHTA and FQGNSA. CDR3 length equals 15 residues. Written as DNA, the CDR3 is TGTGCCAGCAGCCTTAAGGACACAGGGGGCTCACAGCAGTTCTTC. Amino acid sequence: CASSLKDTGGSQQFF.

This clonotype was detected ten times or more. The chain recombines TRBV12-3 or TRBV12-4 with TRBJ2-1, with 12 bases lining up with TRBD2. Trimming removed 1 base from V and 9 bases from J; junction bases left unmatched: 7. The CDR3 consists of 16 residues. The CDR3 nucleotides read TGTGCCAGCAGTTTAGGGAGACTAGCGGGAGTCAGTGAGCAGTTCTTC. As protein: CASSLGRLAGVSEQFF.

As for this clonotype: The CDR3 end shows no conserved phenylalanine or tryptophan, and so a read error is likely. J is TRBJ2-1 and V is TRBV6-5; maybe TRBD2 (6 bases). The germline V and J ends were trimmed by 4 bases and 7 bases, with 14 bases remaining between them. CDR1 and CDR2 (germline): MNHEY, SVGAGI. This CDR3 contains 14 residues. DNA of the CDR3: TGTGCCAGCAGTTCTCCGACTAGACGGAATGAGCAGTTCTCC. Encoded protein: CASSSPTRRNEQFS.

This clonotype has a count of ten or more. The genes are TRBV7-2 and TRBJ2-3; no definite D call. The CDR3 covers 14 residues. V was pared by 2 bases and J by 2 bases, with 8 bases between. Germline CDR1 SGHTA, CDR2 FQGNSA. The CDR3 DNA reads as TGTGCCAGCAGCTTATTCAGCCCCACAGATACGCAGTATTTT. It encodes CASSLFSPTDTQYF.

Many counts were recorded for this clonotype. Here the CDR3 reads CSAQGQGSEETQYF. CDR3 in DNA: TGCAGTGCTCAAGGACAGGGATCGGAAGAGACCCAGTACTTC. This chain connects TRBV20-1 to TRBJ2-5, with 8 bases aligning to TRBD1. The CDR3 has 14 amino acids. The V gene's germline CDR1 is DFQATT and CDR2 SNEGSKA (reference sequence). Germline trimming cut 5 bases from V and 3 bases from J; bases unmatched to any gene: 8.

This clonotype came up many times. The chain employs TRBV28 and TRBJ2-1; 10 bases are shared with TRBD1. The CDR3 has 14 residues. Germline trimming cut 3 bases from V and 6 bases from J; bases unmatched to any gene: 2. Germline V gene sequence: CDR1 MDHEN, CDR2 SYDVKM. CDR3 sequence: CASSLGDRGNEQFF. Here the CDR3 DNA reads TGTGCCAGCAGTTTGGGGGACAGGGGCAATGAGCAGTTCTTC.

This clonotype was counted many times. The CDR3 nucleotides read TGTGCCTCCGCCGACCGGTATGGCTACACCTTC. It specifies CASADRYGYTF. This chain uses TRBV30 with TRBJ1-2; D is uncertain. The V end was cut by 7 bases, the J end by 5 bases, with 11 bases between. Germline V gives CDR1 GTSNPN, CDR2 SVGIG (reference sequence). This CDR3 spans 11 amino acids.

This clonotype has ten or more counts. This sequence joins TRBV7-8 and TRBJ1-4; no firm D call. The CDR3 has 13 amino acids. From germline, CDR1 is SGHVS and CDR2 FQNEAQ. Trimming pared 3 bases from V and 8 bases from J, leaving 10 bases between. The CDR3 DNA follows: TGTGCCAGCAGCTTCGGGGAACGGGAAAAACTGTTTTTT. Translated, it gives CASSFGEREKLFF.

This chain links TRBV4-1 with TRBJ2-7; D unclear. Germline CDR1 is MGHRA and CDR2 is YSYEKL. V shed 0 bases and J shed 2 bases, with 11 bases lying between them. There are 15 residues in the CDR3. The CDR3 sequence is CASSQDRSPTYEQYF. DNA for the CDR3: TGCGCCAGCAGCCAAGACCGGTCCCCTACCTACGAGCAGTACTTC.

This clonotype was counted ten times or more. The CDR3 sequence is CASQGYGSGNQPQHF. The CDR3 DNA reads as TGTGCCAGCCAGGGGTATGGGAGTGGGAATCAGCCCCAGCATTTT. V and J are TRBV12-3 or TRBV12-4 and TRBJ1-5, with D tentatively TRBD1 (6 bases). Deletions cut 8 bases from V and 4 bases from J, with 18 bases between. The CDR3 totals 15 residues.

This clonotype appeared many times. The rearrangement uses TRBV19 and TRBJ2-1; 8 nucleotides agree with TRBD2. Trimming at V came to 9 bases and at J to 5 bases, leaving 24 bases not matched to a gene. The length of the CDR3 is 19 residues. Germline CDR1 reads LNHDA; CDR2 reads SQIVND (reference sequence). CDR3 sequence (DNA): TGTGCCAGAGGGCCCTATGGTGTTAGCGGGGAGCACAGAGACAATGAGCAGTTCTTC. Its translation is CARGPYGVSGEHRDNEQFF.

This chain uses TRBV20-1 with TRBJ2-7; TRBD2 might be the D (7 bases). Looked up from germline, CDR1 is DFQATT and CDR2 is SNEGSKA (reference sequence). CDR3 length: 13 residues. The V and J ends lost 5 bases and 3 bases respectively, with 14 bases between them. CDR3 amino acids: CSAPGAGDYEQYF. Here the CDR3 DNA reads TGCAGTGCTCCGGGGGCGGGAGACTACGAGCAGTACTTC.

With regard to this clonotype: The conserved final phenylalanine or tryptophan is absent from the CDR3, which likely points to a read error. The gene calls are TRBV7-9 and TRBJ2-7; 9 nucleotides agree with TRBD1. This CDR3 comprises 16 residues. Germline CDR1 reads SEHNR; CDR2 reads FQNEAQ (reference sequence). V lost 7 bases, J lost 0 bases, and 10 bases stayed unmatched. This chain's CDR3 is CASTGLRDRVSYEQYL. The DNA for the CDR3 is TGTGCCAGCACCGGACTGCGGGACAGGGTCTCCTACGAGCAGTACCTC.

This chain connects TRBV5-6 to TRBJ2-2; TRBD2 matches 9 bases. V dropped 0 bases and J dropped 0; count of bases not matched to a gene: 12. CDR1 is SGHDT and CDR2 is YYEEEE in the germline V gene. The CDR3 is 20 amino acids. The CDR3 bases are TGTGCCAGCAGCTTGGCAGGGGTCCTTAGCGGGAGTGCGAACACCGGGGAGCTGTTTTTT. It is translated as CASSLAGVLSGSANTGELFF. The full variable domain, in which reference TRBV5-6 and TRBJ2-2 provide the parts outside the CDR3, is DAGVTQSPTHLIKTRGQQVTLRCSPKSGHDTVSWYQQALGQGPQFIFQYYEEEERQRGNFPDRFSGHQFPNYSSELNVNALLLGDSALYLCASSLAGVLSGSANTGELFFGEGSRLTVL.

This clonotype has at least ten counts. J is TRBJ2-1 and V is TRBV19, with 7 bases identical to TRBD2. V gave up 3 bases and J gave up 5 bases; unmatched junction bases: 16. The CDR3 has 18 amino acids. Per germline, CDR1 LNHDA and CDR2 SQIVND (reference sequence). The CDR3 sequence is CASSIVPSGQVPHNEQFF. CDR3 nucleotide sequence: TGTGCCAGTAGTATCGTACCTAGCGGACAAGTCCCCCACAATGAGCAGTTCTTC.

The CDR3 loop is CASSSPGQIGSGNTEAFF. CDR3 sequence (DNA): TGTGCCAGCAGCTCCCCGGGACAGATTGGGTCCGGGAACACTGAAGCTTTCTTT. The J gene is TRBJ1-1, the V gene TRBV7-2, with 7 bases lining up with TRBD1. Germline V lookup: CDR1 SGHTA, CDR2 FQGNSA. The CDR3 sequence is 18 residues long. Unmatched junction bases numbered 15, after V lost 4 bases and J lost 1 base.

This chain uses TRBV7-6 with TRBJ2-1; TRBD2 matches 8 bases. Looked up from germline, CDR1 is SGHVS and CDR2 is FNYEAQ. The CDR3 extends over 13 amino acids. The V gene end was trimmed by 7 bases and the J gene end by 8 bases; junction bases not matched to a gene: 7. In DNA, the CDR3 is TGTGCCAGCAACCCGGGACTAGGCGATGAGCAGTTCTTC. Protein: CASNPGLGDEQFF.

The table lists this clonotype with many counts. The V call is TRBV5-1, the J call TRBJ2-3; D not resolved. Trimming left V 4 bases short and J 3 bases short, with 9 bases between. The CDR3 spans 13 residues. Per germline, CDR1 SGHRS and CDR2 YFSETQ. CDR3 loop: CASSRRWTDTQYF. As DNA, the CDR3 is TGCGCCAGCAGCCGACGGTGGACAGATACGCAGTATTTT.

This clonotype was recorded a few times. A read error may explain this, as a much larger clone is one base away. The genes are TRBV5-1 and TRBJ2-1, with D uncertain. This CDR3 has 15 residues. Germline CDR1 reads SGHRS; CDR2 reads YFSETQ. The CDR3 spells CASSLDASSFNEQFF. For the CDR3, the DNA is TGCGCCAGCAGCTTGGATGCGAGCTCCTTCAATGAGCAGTTCTTC. Based on the CDR3 plus reference TRBV5-1 and TRBJ2-1, the full variable domain is KAGVTQTPRYLIKTRGQQVTLSCSPISGHRSVSWYQQTPGQGLQFLFEYFSETQRNKGNFPGRFSGRQFSNSRSEMNVSTLELGDSALYLCASSLDASSFNEQFFGPGTRLTVL.

Concerning this clonotype: Being one base from a much bigger clone, this may be a read error. V and J are TRBV5-1 and TRBJ2-1, with TRBD2 matching over 7 bases. The CDR3 extends over 15 amino acids. Germline V gives CDR1 SGHRS, CDR2 YFSETQ. The junction had 9 bases not matched to a gene; V was cut back by 4 bases and J by 5 bases. The CDR3 nucleotides are TGCGCCAGCAGCATGACTAGCCCAGCCCACAATGAGCAGTTCTTC. It codes for CASSMTSPAHNEQFF.

Ten or more counts support this clonotype. The chain carries TRBV5-1 and TRBJ2-1, with TRBD2 identical over 9 bases. Losses at the gene ends were 0 bases for V and 8 bases for J; bases not matched to a gene: 6. Germline lookup yields CDR1 SGHRS and CDR2 YFSETQ. This CDR3 is built from 15 residues. The CDR3 loop reads CASSLVISGSHEQFF. The CDR3 coding sequence is TGCGCCAGCAGCTTGGTTATTAGCGGGAGTCATGAGCAGTTCTTC.

J is TRBJ1-5 and V is TRBV3-1; D is unresolved. Germline assignment: CDR1 LGHDT and CDR2 YNNKEL (reference sequence). This CDR3 is built from 16 residues. Between the trimmed V and J ends, which lost 1 base and 3 bases, there was a span of 13 bases. The CDR3 region is CASSQVPVRPNQPQHF. The CDR3 coding sequence is TGTGCCAGCAGCCAAGTCCCAGTGAGACCCAATCAGCCCCAGCATTTT.

This clonotype was counted between two and nine times. The genes are TRBV28 and TRBJ2-1, with D possibly being TRBD1 or TRBD2 (5 bases each). Trimming took 10 bases from V and 6 from J, leaving 16 bases between them. CDR1 is MDHEN and CDR2 is SYDVKM in the germline V gene. The CDR3 is made up of 13 amino acids. CDR3 sequence (DNA): TGTGCCAATCAGAGGGGCGGAGGCAATGAGCAGTTCTTC. This gives the protein CANQRGGGNEQFF.

The V call is TRBV4-3, the J call TRBJ1-2, with D unresolved. The germline V gene has CDR1 LGHNA and CDR2 YSLEER. With 2 bases removed from V and 7 bases from J, the gap between germline ends came to 14 bases. The CDR3 loop spans 14 amino acids. The CDR3 sequence is CASSQPGSDSGYTF. The CDR3 region has the DNA TGCGCCAGCAGCCAACCCGGGAGCGACTCTGGCTACACCTTC.

The rearrangement links TRBV20-1 to TRBJ2-1; 7 bases align to TRBD2. CDR1 is DFQATT and CDR2 is SNEGSKA in the germline V gene (reference sequence). With 6 bases clipped from V and 8 bases from J, the junction kept 7 bases outside the gene matches. This CDR3 has 12 residues. CDR3 region: CSAGGSVYEQFF. CDR3 nucleotides: TGCAGTGCGGGCGGGAGTGTCTATGAGCAGTTCTTC.

On this clonotype: A far larger clone is one base from this, pointing to a likely read error. This CDR3 is missing its conserved last phenylalanine or tryptophan, likely due to a read error. J is TRBJ2-1 and V is TRBV11-2; D not resolved. CDR3 length equals 12 residues. Trimming removed 5 bases at V and 8 bases at J, with 10 bases between. Germline V gene sequence: CDR1 SGHAT, CDR2 FQNNGV. CDR3 nucleotide sequence: TGTGCCAGCAGCCAACCGTGGGATGAGCAGTTCCTC. It codes for CASSQPWDEQFL.